The 15 T cell receptor beta chains presented below share a single source sample, sequenced in a study of blood T cell repertoires in COVID-19. Sequencing used immunoSEQ multiplex PCR; TCRdb keeps in-frame clones, though not all of them. This table has hundreds of thousands of clones, 70% to 85% appearing once. The sequencing sample was made of peripheral blood. The source is a man aged 80 or over with acute or convalescent COVID-19.

The chain links TRBV19 to TRBJ1-2; D is undetermined. CDR3 length: 14 residues. Germline CDR1 and CDR2: LNHDA and SQIVND (reference sequence). V was cut by 7 bases and J by 4 bases, with 16 bases left in between. The CDR3 sequence: CASTVEGRVYGYTF. CDR3 sequence (DNA): TGTGCCAGTACGGTTGAGGGCCGGGTCTATGGCTACACCTTC.

The chain joins TRBV27 to TRBJ2-1; 13 bases line up with TRBD2. Germline CDR1 reads MNHEY; CDR2 reads SMNVEV (reference sequence). J gave up 8 bases and V 6 bases, and 7 bases lay outside the gene matches. The CDR3 covers 15 residues. CDR3 residues: CASRRTSGSLHEQFF. The CDR3 region has the DNA TGTGCCAGCAGACGGACTAGCGGGAGTTTGCATGAGCAGTTCTTC.

The V gene is TRBV5-1, the J gene TRBJ2-2, with TRBD2 matching 9 bases. The germline gives CDR1 SGHRS, CDR2 YFSETQ. The CDR3 consists of 17 residues. Trimming removed 0 bases from V and 4 bases from J; junction bases left unmatched: 7. The CDR3 protein is CASSLGAGGLPTGELFF. In nucleotides, the CDR3 is TGCGCCAGCAGCTTGGGTGCGGGAGGGCTTCCCACCGGGGAGCTGTTTTTT. The entire variable domain, with the rest obtained from reference TRBV5-1 and TRBJ2-2, is as follows: KAGVTQTPRYLIKTRGQQVTLSCSPISGHRSVSWYQQTPGQGLQFLFEYFSETQRNKGNFPGRFSGRQFSNSRSEMNVSTLELGDSALYLCASSLGAGGLPTGELFFGEGSRLTVL.

The CDR3 DNA is TGTGCCAGCGCCGGTAACGAGCAGTACTTC. It specifies CASAGNEQYF. J is TRBJ2-7 and V is TRBV12-3 or TRBV12-4; D is ambiguous. Deletions cut 8 bases from V and 5 bases from J, with 7 bases between. CDR3 size: 10 residues.

The chain employs TRBV10-3 and TRBJ1-3; D unclear. Germline V CDR1 and CDR2: ENHRY, SYGVKD. Trimming removed 6 bases from V and 4 bases from J, with 13 bases in between. The CDR3 is 14 residues long. The CDR3 bases are TGTGCCATCAGACGGTCGGGGTCGGGAAACACCATATATTTT. Its translation: CAIRRSGSGNTIYF.

The chain employs TRBV9 and TRBJ2-7; 7 bases are a match to TRBD2. The CDR3 spans 14 residues. The ends lost 0 bases at V and 6 bases at J; junction bases unmatched: 6. Per the germline V gene, CDR1 is SGDLS and CDR2 is YYNGEE. CDR3 loop: CASSVGAGTLEQYF. The CDR3 nucleotides are TGTGCCAGCAGCGTAGGAGCGGGAACTCTCGAGCAGTACTTC.

This CDR3 reads CASSAQGSTSGNTIYF. The CDR3 DNA reads as TGTGCCAGCTCAGCACAGGGGTCGACCTCTGGAAACACCATATATTTT. The V gene is TRBV18, the J gene TRBJ1-3; TRBD1 aligns across 7 bases. The CDR3 covers 16 residues. Per germline, CDR1 KGHSH and CDR2 LQKENI. V was clipped by 5 bases and J by 0 bases; unmatched bases: 7.

This chain joins TRBV2 and TRBJ2-3, with 7 bases matching TRBD2. The CDR3 has 15 residues. The germline V gene has CDR1 SNHLY and CDR2 FYNNEI. V lost 9 bases to trimming and J lost 3 bases; unmatched junction nucleotides: 12. The CDR3 sequence is CASSLQMGGTDTQYF. CDR3 nucleotide sequence: TGTGCCAGTTCACTTCAAATGGGAGGGACAGATACGCAGTATTTT. The full variable domain, with the rest looked up from reference TRBV2 and TRBJ2-3, is EPEVTQTPSHQVTQMGQEVILRCVPISNHLYFYWYRQILGQKVEFLVSFYNNEISEKSEIFDDQFSVERPDGSNFTLKIRSTKLEDSAMYFCASSLQMGGTDTQYFGPGTRLTVL.

This clone is judged medium-sized (0.01 to 0.1%). The rearrangement joins TRBV23-1 to TRBJ1-6; the match to TRBD1 covers 9 bases. TRBV23-1 is assigned to the ORF class and has an uncertain function. V dropped 3 bases and J dropped 0; count of bases not matched to a gene: 9. The CDR3 extends over 19 amino acids. The CDR3 is CASSHRRDRDHSYNSPLHF. The CDR3 DNA reads TGCGCCAGCAGTCATAGGAGGGACAGGGACCACTCCTATAATTCACCCCTCCACTTT.

The V and J genes are TRBV30 and TRBJ1-5; TRBD1 is a possible D gene (5 bases). With 2 bases removed from V and 0 bases from J, the gap between germline ends came to 14 bases. The germline V gene encodes CDR1 GTSNPN and CDR2 SVGIG (reference sequence). CDR3 length: 16 residues. CDR3 coding DNA: TGTGCCTGGAGTCCTGGGGCATCCAATAGCAATCAGCCCCAGCATTTT. This sequence encodes CAWSPGASNSNQPQHF.

This chain uses TRBV18 with TRBJ1-1, with D possibly being TRBD1 (5 bases). Trimming removed 4 bases at V and 1 base at J, with 13 bases between. This CDR3 region has 15 residues. The germline CDR1 and CDR2 sequences are KGHSH and LQKENI. For the CDR3, the DNA is TGTGCCAGCTCACGATTCAGGGAGGCGAACACTGAAGCTTTCTTT. It codes for CASSRFREANTEAFF.

This sequence joins TRBV12-2 and TRBJ2-7; no check of the table's D call, TRBD1, against the DNA was made. TRBV12-2 is a pseudogene. The CDR3 spans 15 residues. CDR3 sequence reads: CASRIKQGSRYEQYF. CDR3 nucleotide sequence: TGTGCAAGTCGCATCAAACAGGGGTCCCGCTACGAGCAGTACTTC.

This chain joins TRBV6-6 and TRBJ2-5; 8 nucleotides agree with TRBD2. Germline V gene sequence: CDR1 MNHNY, CDR2 SVGAGI (reference sequence). V was clipped by 4 bases and J by 5 bases; unmatched bases: 9. This CDR3 is 15 amino acids long. The CDR3, as DNA: TGTGCCAGCAGTTCCCCGGGACTAGGGGGGGAGACCCAGTACTTC. Its translation is CASSSPGLGGETQYF.

This CDR3 reads CASSNTGGVLHEQYF. CDR3 DNA: TGTGCCAGCAGTAACACAGGGGGCGTACTCCACGAGCAGTACTTC. The genes are TRBV6-5 and TRBJ2-7, with 9 positions matching TRBD1. V trimming: 5 bases; J trimming: 5 bases; junction bases outside the gene matches: 10. CDR1 is MNHEY, CDR2 SVGAGI, per germline. The CDR3 covers 15 residues.

This clone has only a few counts. This sequence joins TRBV3-1 (or the pseudogene TRBV3-2) and TRBJ1-1; 7 positions agree with TRBD1. With 1 base clipped from V and 4 bases from J, the junction kept 0 bases outside the gene matches. This CDR3 is built from 13 residues. CDR1 is LGHDT and CDR2 is YNNKEL in the germline V gene (reference sequence). The DNA for the CDR3 is TGTGCCAGCAGCCAAGCAGGGGGCACTGAAGCTTTCTTT. This sequence encodes CASSQAGGTEAFF.